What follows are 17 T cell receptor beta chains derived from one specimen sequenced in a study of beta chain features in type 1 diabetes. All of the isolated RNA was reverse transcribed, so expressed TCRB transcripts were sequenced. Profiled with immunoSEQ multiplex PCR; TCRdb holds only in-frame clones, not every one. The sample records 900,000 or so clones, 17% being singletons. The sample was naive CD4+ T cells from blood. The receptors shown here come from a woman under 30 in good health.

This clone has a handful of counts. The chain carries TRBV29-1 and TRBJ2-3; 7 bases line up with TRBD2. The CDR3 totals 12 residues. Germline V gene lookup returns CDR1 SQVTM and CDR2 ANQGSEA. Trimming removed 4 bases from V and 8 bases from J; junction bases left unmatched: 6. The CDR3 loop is CSVAAGEGTQYF. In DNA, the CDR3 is TGCAGCGTTGCTGCGGGAGAGGGTACGCAGTATTTT.

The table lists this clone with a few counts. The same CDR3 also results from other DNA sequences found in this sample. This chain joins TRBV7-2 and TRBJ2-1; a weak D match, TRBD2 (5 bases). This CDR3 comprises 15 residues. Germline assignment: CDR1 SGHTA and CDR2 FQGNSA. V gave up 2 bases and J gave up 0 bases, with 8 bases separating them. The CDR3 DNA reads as TGTGCCAGCAGCTTAAGCGGCAGCTCCTACAATGAGCAGTTCTTC. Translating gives CASSLSGSSYNEQFF.

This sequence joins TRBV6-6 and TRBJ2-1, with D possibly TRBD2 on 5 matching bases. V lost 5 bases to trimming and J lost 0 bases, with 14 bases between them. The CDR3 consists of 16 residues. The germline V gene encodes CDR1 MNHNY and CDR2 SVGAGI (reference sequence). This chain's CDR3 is CASSASLASSYNEQFF. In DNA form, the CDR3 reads TGTGCCAGCAGTGCTTCGTTAGCGAGCTCCTACAATGAGCAGTTCTTC.

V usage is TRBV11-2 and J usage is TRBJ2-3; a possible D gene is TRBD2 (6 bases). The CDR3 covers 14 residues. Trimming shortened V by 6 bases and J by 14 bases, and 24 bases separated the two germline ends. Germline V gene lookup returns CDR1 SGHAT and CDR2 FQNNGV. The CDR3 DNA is TGTGCCAGCAGGCACCCGGGGGATGCCGCTCATCCGTATTTT. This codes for CASRHPGDAAHPYF.

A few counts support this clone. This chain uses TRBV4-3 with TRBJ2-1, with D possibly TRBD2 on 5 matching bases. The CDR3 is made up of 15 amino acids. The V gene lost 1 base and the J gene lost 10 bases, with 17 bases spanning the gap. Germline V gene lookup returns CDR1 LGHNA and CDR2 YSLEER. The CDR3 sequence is CASSQVPMPRGEQFF. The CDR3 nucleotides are TGCGCCAGCAGCCAAGTACCAATGCCGCGCGGGGAGCAGTTCTTC.

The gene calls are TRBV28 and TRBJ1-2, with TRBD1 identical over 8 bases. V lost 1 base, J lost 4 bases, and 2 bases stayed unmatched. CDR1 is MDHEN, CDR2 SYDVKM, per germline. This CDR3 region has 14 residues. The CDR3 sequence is CASSLSDRGYGYTF. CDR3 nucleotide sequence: TGTGCCAGCAGTTTATCTGACAGGGGCTATGGCTACACCTTC.

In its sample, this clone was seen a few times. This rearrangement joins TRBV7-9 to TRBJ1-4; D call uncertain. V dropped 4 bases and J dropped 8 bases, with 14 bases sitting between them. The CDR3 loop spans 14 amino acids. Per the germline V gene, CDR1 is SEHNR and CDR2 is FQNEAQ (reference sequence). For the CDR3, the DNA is TGTGCCAGCAGCTCTCAAGGAGGGCCAGAAAAACTGTTTTTT. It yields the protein CASSSQGGPEKLFF.

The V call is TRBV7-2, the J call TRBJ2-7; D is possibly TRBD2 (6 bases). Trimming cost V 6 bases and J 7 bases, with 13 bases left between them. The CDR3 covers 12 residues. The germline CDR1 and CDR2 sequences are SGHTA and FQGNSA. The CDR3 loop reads CASRQYGGEQYF. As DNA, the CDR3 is TGTGCCAGCAGACAATACGGGGGAGAGCAGTACTTC.

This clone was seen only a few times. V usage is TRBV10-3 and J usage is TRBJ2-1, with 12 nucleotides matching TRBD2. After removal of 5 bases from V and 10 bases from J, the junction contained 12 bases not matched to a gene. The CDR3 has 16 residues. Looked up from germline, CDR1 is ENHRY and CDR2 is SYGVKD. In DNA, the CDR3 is TGTGCCATCAGTTTCAATCTAGCGGGAGGGCCAGGGGAGCAGTTCTTC. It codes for CAISFNLAGGPGEQFF.

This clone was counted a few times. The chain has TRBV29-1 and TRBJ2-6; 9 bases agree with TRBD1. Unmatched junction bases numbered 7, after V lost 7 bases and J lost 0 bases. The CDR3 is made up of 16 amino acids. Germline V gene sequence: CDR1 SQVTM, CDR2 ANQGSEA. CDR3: CSAGTGRSSGANVLTF. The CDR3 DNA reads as TGCAGCGCTGGGACAGGGAGGAGCTCTGGGGCCAACGTCCTGACTTTC.

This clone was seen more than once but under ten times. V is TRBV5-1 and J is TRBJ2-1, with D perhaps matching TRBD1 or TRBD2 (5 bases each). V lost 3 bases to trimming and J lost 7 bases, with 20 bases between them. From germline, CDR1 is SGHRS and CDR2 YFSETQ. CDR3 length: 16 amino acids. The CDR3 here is CASSSQGTGLLNEQFF. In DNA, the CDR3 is TGCGCCAGCAGCTCCCAGGGAACAGGACTGCTTAATGAGCAGTTCTTC.

DNA of the CDR3: TGTGCCAGCAGTTACGGGACAGGCAATTCACCCCTCCACTTT. Its translation is CASSYGTGNSPLHF. The rearrangement links TRBV6-6 to TRBJ1-6; 8 nucleotides agree with TRBD1. Germline V gives CDR1 MNHNY, CDR2 SVGAGI (reference sequence). CDR3 length equals 14 residues. With V trimmed by 2 bases and J by 7 bases, 1 base remained unmatched.

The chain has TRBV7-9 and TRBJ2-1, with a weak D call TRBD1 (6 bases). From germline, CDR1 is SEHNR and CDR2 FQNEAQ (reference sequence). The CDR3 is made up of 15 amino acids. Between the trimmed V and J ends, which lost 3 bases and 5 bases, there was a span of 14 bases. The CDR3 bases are TGTGCCAGCAGCTTCAGGGGTTCAGGGGACAATGAGCAGTTCTTC. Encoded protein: CASSFRGSGDNEQFF.

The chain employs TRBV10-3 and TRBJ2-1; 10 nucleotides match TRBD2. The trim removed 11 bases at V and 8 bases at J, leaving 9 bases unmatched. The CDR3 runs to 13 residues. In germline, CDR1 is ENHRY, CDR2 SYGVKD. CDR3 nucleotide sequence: TGTGCCGCAGCCGGGACTAGCGTCGATGAGCAGTTCTTC. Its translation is CAAAGTSVDEQFF.

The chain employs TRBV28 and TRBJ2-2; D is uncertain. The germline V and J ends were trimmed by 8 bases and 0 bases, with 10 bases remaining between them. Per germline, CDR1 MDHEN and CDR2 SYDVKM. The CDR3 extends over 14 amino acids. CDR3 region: CASRTRANTGELFF. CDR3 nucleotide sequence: TGTGCCAGCCGTACACGAGCGAACACCGGGGAGCTGTTTTTT.

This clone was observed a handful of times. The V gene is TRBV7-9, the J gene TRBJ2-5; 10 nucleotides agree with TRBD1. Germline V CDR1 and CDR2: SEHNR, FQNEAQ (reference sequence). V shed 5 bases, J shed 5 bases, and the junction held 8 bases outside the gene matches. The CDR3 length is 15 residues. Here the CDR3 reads CASSPDRGRGETQYF. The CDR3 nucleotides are TGTGCCAGCAGCCCCGACAGGGGGCGAGGGGAGACCCAGTACTTC.

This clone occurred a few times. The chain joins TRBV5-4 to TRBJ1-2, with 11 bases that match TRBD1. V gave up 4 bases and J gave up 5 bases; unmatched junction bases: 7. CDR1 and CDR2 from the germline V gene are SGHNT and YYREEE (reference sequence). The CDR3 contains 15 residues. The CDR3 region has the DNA TGTGCCAGCAGCACCCGGGACAGGGGGTCTTATGGCTACACCTTC. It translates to CASSTRDRGSYGYTF.